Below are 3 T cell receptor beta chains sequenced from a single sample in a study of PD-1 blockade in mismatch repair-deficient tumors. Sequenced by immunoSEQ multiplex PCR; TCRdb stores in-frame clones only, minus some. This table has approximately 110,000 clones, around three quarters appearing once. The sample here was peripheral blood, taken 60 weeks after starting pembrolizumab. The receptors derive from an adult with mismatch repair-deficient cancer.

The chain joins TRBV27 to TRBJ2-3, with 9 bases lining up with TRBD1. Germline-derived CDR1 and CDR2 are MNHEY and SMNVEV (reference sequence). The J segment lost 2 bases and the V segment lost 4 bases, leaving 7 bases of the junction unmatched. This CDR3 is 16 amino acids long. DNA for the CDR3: TGTGCCAGCAGTTCCCCGACAGGGGGATTCACAGATACGCAGTATTTT. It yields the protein CASSSPTGGFTDTQYF.

DNA of the CDR3: TGTGCCAGCAGACGGGACAGCATAGCCAAAAACATTCAGTACTTC. This encodes CASRRDSIAKNIQYF. The chain carries TRBV6-5 and TRBJ2-4; the match to TRBD1 covers 7 bases. The CDR3 has 15 residues. With 6 bases clipped from V and 0 bases from J, the junction kept 5 bases outside the gene matches. Germline-derived CDR1 and CDR2 are MNHEY and SVGAGI.

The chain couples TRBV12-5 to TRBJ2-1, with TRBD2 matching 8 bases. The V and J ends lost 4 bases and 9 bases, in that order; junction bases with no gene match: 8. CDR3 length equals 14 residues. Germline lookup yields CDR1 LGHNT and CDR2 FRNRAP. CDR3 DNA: TGTGCTAGTGGTTCAGCGGGGGCTGCAATTGAGCAGTTCTTC. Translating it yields CASGSAGAAIEQFF. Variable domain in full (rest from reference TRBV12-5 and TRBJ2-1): DARVTQTPRHKVTEMGQEVTMRCQPILGHNTVFWYRQTMMQGLELLAYFRNRAPLDDSGMPKDRFSAEMPDATLATLKIQPSEPRDSAVYFCASGSAGAAIEQFFGPGTRLTVL.